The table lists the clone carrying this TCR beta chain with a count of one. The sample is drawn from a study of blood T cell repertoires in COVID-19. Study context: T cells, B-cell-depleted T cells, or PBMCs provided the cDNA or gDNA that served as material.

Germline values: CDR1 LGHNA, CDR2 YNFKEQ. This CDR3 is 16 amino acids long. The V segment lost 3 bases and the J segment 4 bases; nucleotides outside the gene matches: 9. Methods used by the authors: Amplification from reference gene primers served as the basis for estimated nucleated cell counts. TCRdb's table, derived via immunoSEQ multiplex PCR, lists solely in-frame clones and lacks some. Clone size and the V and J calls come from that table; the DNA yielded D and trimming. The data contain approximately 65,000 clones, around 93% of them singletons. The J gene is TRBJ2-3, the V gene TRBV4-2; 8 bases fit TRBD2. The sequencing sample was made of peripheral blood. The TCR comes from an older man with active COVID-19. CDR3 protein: CASSQATLAGADTQYF. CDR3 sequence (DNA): TGTGCCAGCAGCCAGGCCACGCTAGCGGGTGCAGATACGCAGTATTTT.